The clone carrying this T cell receptor (beta chain) was detected ten times or more. Its antigen is undetermined. Investigators prepared the TCR beta libraries by applying iRepertoire HTBI primers and Arm-PCR of CDR3 regions. TCRdb re-analysed the multiplex PCR reads in MiXCR, keeping a single row per CDR3 protein. Of 250,000 to 400,000 distinct CDR3 sequences in the sample, about 18% are singletons; the top ten hold less than 45%. The germline V gene encodes CDR1 MDHEN and CDR2 SYDVKM. V trimming: 1 base; J trimming: 7 bases; junction bases outside the gene matches: 9. This CDR3 region has 16 residues. These data are taken from a study of regulatory T cells in long-lasting Graves disease. Time point reported: newly diagnosed GD, antithyroid drugs for less than 3 months. PBMCs provided the RNA from which the TCR library was made. Clinicians diagnosed Graves' disease using American Thyroid Association guidelines.

The study, taken as a whole, reports: The small sample size may have reduced accuracy. Compared with new cases, persistent Graves' patients showed reduced TCR diversity.

The material sequenced was peripheral blood mononuclear cells (PBMCs), taken at new diagnosis, from a patient treated with antithyroid drugs. The clonotype was recovered from a female donor with Graves disease. The V gene is TRBV28, the J gene TRBJ2-1; 8 positions agree with TRBD1. DNA for the CDR3: TGTGCCAGCAGTTTATCAGGGGGCGCGAATCTTAATGAGCAGTTCTTC. Protein: CASSLSGGANLNEQFF.